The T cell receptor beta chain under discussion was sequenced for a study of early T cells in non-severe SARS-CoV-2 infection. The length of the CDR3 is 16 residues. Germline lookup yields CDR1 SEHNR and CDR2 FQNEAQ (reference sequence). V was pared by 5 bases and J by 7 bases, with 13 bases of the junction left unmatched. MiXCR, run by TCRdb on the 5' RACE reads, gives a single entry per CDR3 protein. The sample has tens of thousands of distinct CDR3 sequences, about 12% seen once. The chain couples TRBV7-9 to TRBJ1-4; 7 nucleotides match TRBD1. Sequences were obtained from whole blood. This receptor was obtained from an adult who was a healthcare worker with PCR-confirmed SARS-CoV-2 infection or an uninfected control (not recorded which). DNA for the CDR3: TGTGCCAGCAGCCTGAAGACAGGGATAGAAGGTGAAAAACTGTTTTTT. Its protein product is CASSLKTGIEGEKLFF.